This T cell receptor beta chain was recorded in a study of T cell changes during pregnancy in multiple sclerosis. This table comes from immunoSEQ multiplex PCR, and its TCRdb copy is limited to in-frame clones, with some not included. Of some 77,000 clones in the sample, over 85% were seen once. The sequence derives from a female donor in good health, enrolled as a control in a pregnancy study. The sample here was peripheral blood, taken in the second trimester of pregnancy.

The CDR3 DNA is TGCGCCAGCAGCCCTAATTGGGGAAGACAGAGCTATGGCTACACCTTC. Translating gives CASSPNWGRQSYGYTF. The chain employs TRBV4-3 and TRBJ1-2, with D possibly being TRBD1 (5 bases). The germline gives CDR1 LGHNA, CDR2 YSLEER. The length of the CDR3 is 16 residues. Deletions cut 4 bases from V and 4 bases from J, with 19 bases between.